This TCR beta chain was obtained from a study of blood T cell repertoires in COVID-19. Looking at the study overall: Sites in the United States, Italy and Spain provided acute and convalescent COVID-19 samples. T cells, B-cell-depleted T cells, or PBMCs supplied cDNA or gDNA.

In the original processing: Amplification of reference gene primers was used by the study to estimate nucleated cell counts. Only in-frame clones appear in the TCRdb table, and some are missing; sequencing was by immunoSEQ multiplex PCR. That table gives V, J and clone size, and the DNA gave D and trimming. The table lists some 150,000 clones, about nine tenths of them singletons. Germline CDR1 and CDR2: MGHRA and YSYEKL. Germline trimming cut 0 bases from V and 8 bases from J; bases unmatched to any gene: 13. The CDR3 contains 17 residues. V gene TRBV4-1 combines with J gene TRBJ2-1, with 7 bases fitting TRBD2. The receptor's source is a man aged 50 or older with active or convalescent COVID-19. The specimen was peripheral blood. CDR3 loop: CASSQDSGGRVGDEQFF. The CDR3 nucleotides read TGCGCCAGCAGCCAAGATTCGGGCGGGAGAGTCGGAGATGAGCAGTTCTTC.